A single sample gave rise to the 7 T cell receptor beta chains below, sequenced in a study of graft-versus-host responses after intestinal transplantation. The authors seeded roughly 200,000 CFSE-labeled responder cells together with roughly 200,000 irradiated stimulator cells tagged with violet dye. Clones were read by immunoSEQ multiplex PCR, and TCRdb kept only the in-frame ones, dropping some. The repertoire holds 5,100 or so clones, with 25% to 30% as singletons. Here the sequenced sample was alloreactive CD8+ T cells from a mixed lymphocyte reaction culture, taken before intestinal transplant. Indicated subset: CFSE-low proliferating T cells sorted from approximately six-day pre-transplant mixed lymphocyte reaction (GvH or HvG direction). All receptors derive from a human patient who received an intestinal transplant.

The sample holds a few counts of this clone. This rearrangement joins TRBV6-5 to TRBJ1-3; D is ambiguous. The CDR3 runs to 11 residues. V lost 6 bases to trimming and J lost 4 bases, with 4 bases between them. Germline V gene lookup returns CDR1 MNHEY and CDR2 SVGAGI. Written as DNA, the CDR3 is TGTGCCAGCAGATTCGGAAACACCATATATTTT. It yields the protein CASRFGNTIYF.

This chain joins TRBV27 and TRBJ1-2, with 7 bases aligning to TRBD1. This CDR3 is 14 amino acids long. V lost 5 bases, J lost 4 bases, and 7 bases stayed unmatched. Looked up from germline, CDR1 is MNHEY and CDR2 is SMNVEV (reference sequence). CDR3 DNA sequence: TGTGCCAGCAGTAGCTCGACAGGGATCTATGGCTACACCTTC. It encodes CASSSSTGIYGYTF.

This rearrangement joins TRBV7-6 to TRBJ2-1; 9 nucleotides line up with TRBD2. Germline-derived CDR1 and CDR2 are SGHVS and FNYEAQ. Trimming took 3 bases from V and 9 from J; bases not matched to a gene: 6. This CDR3 is built from 14 residues. Written as DNA, the CDR3 is TGTGCCAGCAGCTTTGCGGGAGGGCCTTTTGAGCAGTTCTTC. Its protein is CASSFAGGPFEQFF.

The gene calls are TRBV30 and TRBJ2-1; the match to TRBD2 covers 8 bases. The V gene's germline CDR1 is GTSNPN and CDR2 SVGIG (reference sequence). This CDR3 spans 14 amino acids. After removal of 3 bases from V and 8 bases from J, the junction contained 9 bases not matched to a gene. The CDR3 DNA reads as TGTGCCTGGAGCATTACTAGCGGTAGCGATGAGCAGTTCTTC. Its protein product is CAWSITSGSDEQFF.

The gene calls are TRBV7-9 and TRBJ2-3, with D tentatively TRBD2 (6 bases). CDR1 and CDR2 (germline): SEHNR, FQNEAQ (reference sequence). V dropped 5 bases and J dropped 1 base, with 16 bases sitting between them. The CDR3 contains 16 residues. This chain's CDR3 is CASSTRGDFGTDTQYF. The CDR3 region has the DNA TGTGCCAGCAGCACCCGTGGGGACTTTGGCACAGATACGCAGTATTTT.

Only a few counts were recorded for this clone. The V gene is TRBV6-5, the J gene TRBJ1-2, with D hard to call. Germline V gene lookup returns CDR1 MNHEY and CDR2 SVGAGI. Trimming shortened V by 7 bases and J by 4 bases, and 19 bases separated the two germline ends. The CDR3 is 15 residues long. The CDR3 DNA sequence: TGTGCCAGCACCCAAACGGCCGTGGGTTTCTATGGCTACACCTTC. Its translation: CASTQTAVGFYGYTF.

The chain links TRBV27 to TRBJ2-7; weak D call: TRBD1 (6 bases). The V gene's germline CDR1 is MNHEY and CDR2 SMNVEV (reference sequence). V was pared by 4 bases and J by 2 bases, with 15 bases between. CDR3 size: 15 residues. The DNA for the CDR3 is TGTGCCAGCAGTTACTCGACAGGAACGACCTACGAGCAGTACTTC. Translating it yields CASSYSTGTTYEQYF.